A selection of T cell receptor beta chains follows, all from one sample in a study of T cell responses to AZD1222 COVID-19 vaccine. Repertoires were generated with immunoSEQ multiplex PCR, while TCRdb's copy carries only in-frame clones and drops some. The sample lists under 150,000 clones, roughly 91% occurring once. This specimen consisted of peripheral blood, obtained 28 days after the second AZD1222 dose. All receptors come from an adult who received the AZD1222 COVID-19 vaccine. Each CDR3 is given with its conserved first and last residue. A D gene is named only where the DNA matches it firmly. Size values are once, few and many counts, or a class for expanded clones, and some rows have none.

>TRBD1|-|TRBJ1-1|TRBV5-4
TGTGCCAGCAGCCTGGACAGGGGGGCTGTTGGGGGCGAAGCTTTCTTT
CASSLDRGAVGGEAFF
>TRBD2|-|TRBJ2-5|TRBV30
TGTGCCTGGAGTGAGGAGGGACTACGAGGGGAGACCCAGTACTTC
CAWSEEGLRGETQYF
>TRBD2|-|TRBJ2-7|TRBV6-4
TGTGCCAGCACCCTACTAGCGGGGCTGCACGAGCAGTACTTC
CASTLLAGLHEQYF
>TRBD2|-|TRBJ2-3|TRBV27
TGTGCCAGCTTCTCCCGTCCCACTAGCGGGAGAACAGATACGCAGTATTTT
CASFSRPTSGRTDTQYF
>-|-|TRBJ1-1|TRBV20-1
TGCAGTGCTACTTACACTGAAGCTTTCTTT
CSATYTEAFF
>-|-|TRBJ1-5|TRBV30
TGTGCCTGGTCCGGGTACGGGGAGGGTGGTCAGCCCCAGCATTTT
CAWSGYGEGGQPQHF
>-|once|TRBJ2-7|TRBV27
TGTGCCAGCAGTTTATTTGGGACGCGCGAGCAGTACTTC
CASSLFGTREQYF
>TRBD1|-|TRBJ1-1|TRBV19
TGTGCCAGTAGGAGAGACAGGGTTGACACTGAAGCTTTCTTT
CASRRDRVDTEAFF
>TRBD2|-|TRBJ2-1|TRBV5-5
TGTGCCAGCTGCCTCTCCGGGACTAGCTACCTAACAACCAATAATGAGCAGTTCTTC
CASCLSGTSYLTTNNEQFF
>TRBD1|once|TRBJ1-6|TRBV9
TGTGCCAGCAGCACGAACCGGGACAGGGATCGATCACCCCTCCACTTT
CASSTNRDRDRSPLHF
>TRBD1|-|TRBJ1-1|TRBV13
TGTGCCAGCAGCCCCAGGGACAGGGGGCTCCTTTTAGCTGAAGCTTTCTTT
CASSPRDRGLLLAEAFF
>-|-|TRBJ2-2|TRBV7-9
TGTGCCAGCGCTCTAGGGAGGAACACCGGGGAGCTGTTTTTT
CASALGRNTGELFF
>-|-|TRBJ2-2|TRBV5-1
TGCGCCAGCAGCTTTATGGGAGTGAACACCGGGGAGCTGTTTTTT
CASSFMGVNTGELFF
>-|-|TRBJ2-2|TRBV7-9
TGTGCCAGCAGCTTAGAAGGGGGATGGAACACCGGGGAGCTGTTTTTT
CASSLEGGWNTGELFF
>-|-|TRBJ2-7|TRBV7-9
TGTGCCAGCAGCTTAGGAGCGACCTACGAGCAGTACTTC
CASSLGATYEQYF
>-|once|TRBJ2-7|TRBV12-3/TRBV12-4
TGTGCCAGCAGTTTTACCCTAGCTGAGCAGTACTTC
CASSFTLAEQYF
>TRBD1|few|TRBJ1-1|TRBV6-5
TGTGCCAGCAGTTACCGGGACAGTGACACTGAAGCTTTCTTT
CASSYRDSDTEAFF
>-|-|TRBJ2-1|TRBV19
TGTGCCAGTAGTATTGGCGGTCTGGGTGAGCAGTTCTTC
CASSIGGLGEQFF
>-|once|TRBJ2-3|TRBV4-1
TGCGCCAGCAGCCAAGATGCAGGGCCACCGGTCGATACGCAGTATTTT
CASSQDAGPPVDTQYF
>-|-|TRBJ1-5|TRBV2
TGTGCCAGCAGTGAAACGGCAAATCAGCCCCAGCATTTT
CASSETANQPQHF
>-|-|TRBJ1-1|TRBV2
TGTGCCAGCAGTGAAGCAGGCACTGAAGCTTTCTTT
CASSEAGTEAFF
>TRBD1|-|TRBJ1-3|TRBV30
TGTGCCTGGAGTGTGGGGGGACAGAAGATCCTCTCTGGAAACACCATATATTTT
CAWSVGGQKILSGNTIYF
>TRBD1|-|TRBJ1-6|TRBV2
TGTGCCAGCTTCCCCGGGACAGGGCATTCACCCCTCCACTTT
CASFPGTGHSPLHF
>-|-|TRBJ1-1|TRBV2
TGTGCCAGCAGAGTAGGGGCTGAAGCTTTCTTT
CASRVGAEAFF
>TRBD2|-|TRBJ2-2|TRBV7-2
TGTGCCAGCAGCTTAACTAGCGGGTTTGGCGGGGAGCTGTTTTTT
CASSLTSGFGGELFF
>-|few|TRBJ2-4|TRBV4-2
TGTGCCAGCAGCCAAGGACGACAGCTAAACATTCAGTACTTC
CASSQGRQLNIQYF
>-|-|TRBJ1-2|TRBV7-9
TGTGCCAGCAGCCCTCGACAGGAAACGGGCTATGGCTACACCTTC
CASSPRQETGYGYTF
>-|few|TRBJ2-1|TRBV20-1
TGCAGTGCTAGTAGTCTAGTCTGGGCCAATGAGCAGTTCTTC
CSASSLVWANEQFF
>-|-|TRBJ1-1|TRBV9
TGTGCCAGCAGCGTAGGGGGCACCACTGAAGCTTTCTTT
CASSVGGTTEAFF
>-|once|TRBJ2-2|TRBV27
TGTGCCAGCAGTGGGAATCCTTTGAACACCGGGGAGCTGTTTTTT
CASSGNPLNTGELFF
>-|-|TRBJ2-5|TRBV7-2
TGTGCCAGCAGCTTAGCAGGGGCCCGGGGAGAGACCCAGTACTTC
CASSLAGARGETQYF
>-|-|TRBJ1-2|TRBV10-3
TGTGCCATCAGTGAGTTCAACTATGGCTACACCTTC
CAISEFNYGYTF
>-|-|TRBJ1-3|TRBV5-1
TGCGCCAGCAGCCCGGGGGCCTCTGGAAACACCATATATTTT
CASSPGASGNTIYF